The rows below give T cell receptor beta chains drawn from one sample of a study of T cell repertoires in cytomegalovirus infection. Their target antigens are unknown. TCRdb independently ran MiXCR on the reads; one entry per CDR3 protein. The sample includes a few hundred thousand distinct CDR3 sequences, about two fifths of them seen just once. The sample here was cultured PBMCs, taken from culture after CMV antigen stimulation. The receptors originated from a human donor in good health (CMV status not recorded). Some clones in this sample may be carry-over from other donors' samples. Each CDR3 is given with its conserved first and last residue. A D gene is named only where the DNA matches it firmly. Clone size is stated in some rows and not others, as once, few, many or a class when expanded.

>TRBD1|TRBJ2-7|TRBV20-1|few
CSAKQGIYHEQYF
TGCAGTGCCAAACAGGGGATCTACCACGAGCAGTACTTC
>NA|TRBJ2-4|TRBV7-8|NA
CASSLLGAGVNIQYF
TGTGCCAGCAGCTTGTTGGGGGCCGGGGTTAACATTCAGTACTTC
>TRBD2|TRBJ2-7|TRBV6-1|NA
CATGGTTSGRINEQYF
TGTGCCACCGGGGGAACGACTAGCGGGAGGATAAACGAGCAGTACTTC
>TRBD2|TRBJ2-7|TRBV5-5|NA
CASSARTSGESSYEQYF
TGTGCCAGCAGCGCGAGGACTAGCGGGGAAAGCTCCTACGAGCAGTACTTC
>NA|TRBJ2-7|TRBV14|NA
CASSHGYEQYF
TGTGCCAGCAGCCATGGCTACGAGCAGTACTTC
>NA|TRBJ1-3|TRBV20-1|NA
CSALSERDSGNTIYF
TGCAGTGCTTTAAGTGAAAGGGATTCTGGAAACACCATATATTTT
>NA|TRBJ1-6|TRBV20-1|NA
CSVHKRSYNSPPHF
TGCAGTGTCCACAAGAGGTCCTATAATTCACCCCCCCACTTT
>TRBD1|TRBJ2-5|TRBV25-1|NA
CASSAGTGNQETQYF
TGTGCCAGCAGTGCCGGGACAGGGAACCAAGAGACCCAGTACTTC
>NA|TRBJ1-1|TRBV7-9|few
CASSFDGTSSTEAFF
TGTGCCAGCAGCTTTGACGGGACTTCAAGCACTGAAGCTTTCTTT
>NA|TRBJ2-5|TRBV6-2/TRBV6-3|NA
CASSLDSIQETQYF
TGTGCCAGCAGCCTCGACAGTATCCAAGAGACCCAGTACTTC
>TRBD1|TRBJ2-7|TRBV29-1|NA
CSVPRGRTDEQYF
TGCAGCGTTCCCAGGGGGCGAACGGACGAGCAGTACTTC
>NA|TRBJ2-2|TRBV7-7|few
CASSLADAGAITGELFF
TGTGCCAGCAGCTTAGCTGATGCGGGGGCCATCACCGGGGAGCTGTTTTTT
>NA|TRBJ1-2|TRBV7-2|NA
CASSWGAWYGYTF
TGTGCCAGCAGCTGGGGGGCTTGGTATGGCTACACCTTC
>TRBD2|TRBJ2-1|TRBV7-8|few
CASSSRRGGGGEQFF
TGTGCCAGCAGCTCCCGCCGGGGGGGGGGGGGTGAGCAGTTCTTC
>TRBD2|TRBJ2-5|TRBV27|few
CASAVLAGGTQYF
TGTGCCTCAGCCGTGCTAGCGGGAGGGACCCAGTACTTC
>NA|TRBJ2-5|TRBV7-6|once
CASSLASTGLVETQYF
TGTGCCAGCAGCTTAGCGAGTACAGGGCTGGTGGAGACCCAGTACTTC
>NA|TRBJ1-4|TRBV10-3|NA
CAISRGVGDVEKLFF
TGTGCCATCAGCCGCGGTGTAGGGGACGTGGAAAAACTGTTTTTT
>TRBD2|TRBJ2-1|TRBV6-1|few
CASSTSGRSDEQFF
TGTGCCAGCTCGACTAGCGGGAGGTCTGATGAGCAGTTCTTC
>NA|TRBJ2-7|TRBV7-2|NA
CASSWVHSSYEQYF
TGTGCCAGCAGCTGGGTCCACAGCTCCTACGAGCAGTACTTC
>NA|TRBJ2-3|TRBV7-2|few
CASSRGPGPDTQYF
TGTGCCAGCAGCCGGGGCCCAGGGCCAGATACGCAGTATTTT
>NA|TRBJ1-2|TRBV7-8|NA
CASSLGRTSYGYTF
TGTGCCAGCAGCTTAGGCAGAACTTCCTATGGCTACACCTTC
>NA|TRBJ2-2|TRBV7-2|NA
CASSSEGGPGELFF
TGTGCCAGCAGCTCGGAGGGGGGGCCTGGGGAGCTGTTTTTT
>TRBD2|TRBJ2-1|TRBV6-5|NA
CASSYSNLQGVLAGDNEQFF
TGTGCCAGCAGTTACTCGAATTTACAGGGTGTACTAGCGGGGGACAATGAGCAGTTCTTC
>NA|TRBJ1-2|TRBV12-3/TRBV12-4|NA
CASSSSDYGYTF
TGTGCCAGCAGTTCCAGCGACTATGGCTACACCTTC
>NA|TRBJ1-1|TRBV10-3|few
CAITNPETNTEAFF
TGTGCCATCACCAACCCTGAGACGAACACTGAAGCTTTCTTT
>TRBD2|TRBJ2-1|TRBV20-1|few
CSARKTSVNEQFF
TGCAGTGCTCGTAAAACTAGCGTCAATGAGCAGTTCTTC
>NA|TRBJ1-6|TRBV5-5|NA
CASSFSGLNLRNSPLHF
TGTGCCAGCAGCTTCTCCGGGCTTAATCTACGGAATTCACCCCTCCACTTT
>NA|TRBJ1-6|TRBV28|few
CASRTRLGSPLHF
TGTGCCAGCAGAACCAGGCTAGGCTCACCCCTCCACTTT
>TRBD1|TRBJ2-2|TRBV19|few
CASKGTGGTGELFF
TGTGCCAGTAAGGGGACAGGGGGCACCGGGGAGCTGTTTTTT
>NA|TRBJ1-2|TRBV7-2|few
CASSLRTDYGYTF
TGTGCCAGCAGCTTAAGGACGGACTATGGCTACACCTTC
>NA|TRBJ1-3|TRBV11-2|NA
CASSQITGPRAIYF
TGTGCCAGCAGCCAAATTACGGGGCCGAGGGCCATATATTTT
>TRBD1|TRBJ1-2|TRBV6-5|NA
CASSYSGWAGGTYGYTF
TGTGCCAGCAGTTACTCCGGTTGGGCAGGGGGCACCTATGGCTACACCTTC
>TRBD1|TRBJ2-6|TRBV6-5|NA
CASSLGQGKLSGANVLTF
TGTGCCAGCAGCCTTGGACAGGGGAAGTTATCTGGGGCCAACGTCCTGACTTTC
>TRBD2|TRBJ2-4|TRBV12-3/TRBV12-4|NA
CASSLGAGGGFQYF
TGTGCCAGCAGTTTAGGAGCGGGAGGGGGCTTTCAGTACTTC
>NA|TRBJ2-7|TRBV11-2|few
CASSLGYGRRSYEQYF
TGTGCCAGCAGCTTAGGGTACGGGCGGCGCTCCTACGAGCAGTACTTC
>NA|TRBJ1-2|TRBV4-3|NA
CASSQDRNKGTRYTF
TGCGCCAGCAGCCAAGATAGGAATAAGGGGACTCGCTACACCTTC
>NA|TRBJ1-1|TRBV4-2|NA
CASSQVLGQSTEAFF
TGTGCCAGCAGCCAAGTCCTGGGTCAAAGCACTGAAGCTTTCTTT
>NA|TRBJ2-1|TRBV28|few
CASSPGRPYNEQFF
TGTGCCAGCAGCCCGGGACGGCCCTACAATGAGCAGTTCTTC
>TRBD2|TRBJ2-2|TRBV7-9|NA
CASSFGFPSRLAVNTGELFF
TGTGCCAGCAGCTTCGGCTTCCCCTCAAGACTAGCGGTGAACACCGGGGAGCTGTTTTTT
>TRBD1|TRBJ2-4|TRBV7-8|few
CASSFTGTGGNIQYF
TGTGCCAGCAGCTTTACCGGGACAGGAGGGAACATTCAGTACTTC
>NA|TRBJ2-7|TRBV7-6|NA
CASSIGGPYEQYF
TGTGCCAGCAGCATCGGAGGGCCTTATGAGCAGTACTTC
>NA|TRBJ2-7|TRBV7-2|NA
CASSLQDPEQYF
TGTGCCAGCAGCTTACAGGACCCCGAGCAGTACTTC
>TRBD2|TRBJ2-1|TRBV7-2|NA
CASSLSRLAGTNEQFF
TGTGCCAGCAGCTTATCTCGACTAGCGGGAACGAATGAGCAGTTCTTC
>NA|TRBJ1-1|TRBV6-2/TRBV6-3|many
CASSYGSSEAFF
TGTGCCAGCAGTTACGGGAGCTCTGAAGCTTTCTTT
>TRBD1|TRBJ2-2|TRBV2|few
CASGRDREITGELFF
TGTGCCAGCGGCCGGGACAGGGAGATAACCGGGGAGCTGTTTTTT
>NA|TRBJ1-3|TRBV6-5|NA
CASSRAGSGNTIYF
TGTGCCAGCAGTCGGGCAGGCTCTGGAAACACCATATATTTT
>NA|TRBJ1-1|TRBV12-3/TRBV12-4|NA
CASSPRTPTEAFF
TGTGCCAGCAGTCCACGGACCCCCACTGAAGCTTTCTTT
>TRBD1|TRBJ2-4|TRBV4-1|few
CASSQGDSLVQYF
TGCGCCAGCAGCCAGGGGGACAGTTTGGTTCAGTACTTC
>NA|TRBJ2-3|TRBV19|NA
CASSMAVQHTQYF
TGTGCCAGTAGTATGGCGGTCCAGCATACGCAGTATTTT